This passage covers 19 T cell receptor beta chains from one sample sequenced in a study of cytomegalovirus exposure and HLA in healthy donors. PCR was performed using 60 Vbeta and 13 Jbeta primers. Some clones are missing from TCRdb's copy, which holds only in-frame ones; the method was immunoSEQ multiplex PCR. The sample holds 64,000 or so clones; less than 90% are singletons and the top ten take about 10%. Sequencing was done on a sample of PBMCs. All receptors derive from a female donor in good health and CMV-seronegative.

The V gene is TRBV2, the J gene TRBJ2-7; 11 bases are shared with TRBD1. V shed 7 bases, J shed 3 bases, and the junction held 2 bases outside the gene matches. The CDR3 consists of 13 residues. Germline loops: CDR1 SNHLY, CDR2 FYNNEI. For the CDR3, the DNA is TGTGCCAGCATGGGGACAGGGGGCTACGAGCAGTACTTC. It is translated as CASMGTGGYEQYF.

A word on this clone: A junction boundary mismatches the germline segment, possibly from a read error. This chain links TRBV10-3 with TRBJ1-1; D is perhaps TRBD1 (5 bases). The CDR3 has 15 residues. In germline, CDR1 is ENHRY, CDR2 SYGVKD. CDR3 nucleotide sequence: TGTGCCGTCAGTGAGTCGGGGCAGGGAGGGACTGAAGCTTTCTTT. Protein: CAVSESGQGGTEAFF.

DNA of the CDR3: TGCGCCAGCAGCTTGGGGGACAGGCCCTACAATGAGCAGTTCTTC. This translates into CASSLGDRPYNEQFF. The rearrangement links TRBV5-1 to TRBJ2-1, with TRBD1 matching 8 bases. CDR1 SGHRS and CDR2 YFSETQ come from the germline V gene. Trimming cost V 0 bases and J 2 bases; bases outside gene matches: 1. The CDR3 totals 15 residues.

V and J are TRBV10-3 and TRBJ2-7; D not resolved. CDR1 ENHRY and CDR2 SYGVKD come from the germline V gene. This CDR3 region has 11 residues. Trimming took off 6 bases at V and 2 bases at J, with 5 bases between the two ends. This CDR3 reads CAISQTYEQYF. The CDR3 DNA follows: TGTGCCATCAGCCAAACCTACGAGCAGTACTTC.

The gene calls are TRBV7-2 and TRBJ2-5, with TRBD2 matching over 10 bases. Germline V gives CDR1 SGHTA, CDR2 FQGNSA. Unmatched junction bases numbered 5, after V lost 0 bases and J lost 4 bases. This CDR3 has 16 residues. CDR3 residues: CASSLAPSGSRETQYF. In nucleotides, the CDR3 is TGTGCCAGCAGCTTAGCTCCTAGCGGGAGTCGAGAGACCCAGTACTTC. The variable domain in full, completed from reference TRBV7-2 and TRBJ2-5, reads GAGVSQSPSNKVTEKGKDVELRCDPISGHTALYWYRQSLGQGLEFLIYFQGNSAPDKSGLPSDRFSAERTGGSVSTLTIQRTQQEDSAVYLCASSLAPSGSRETQYFGPGTRLLVL.

The genes are TRBV6-6 and TRBJ1-5; D remains ambiguous. The germline CDR1 and CDR2 sequences are MNHNY and SVGAGI (reference sequence). Trimming pared 7 bases from V and 4 bases from J, leaving 17 bases between. The CDR3 spans 15 residues. In DNA, the CDR3 is TGTGCCAGCAAACCGCCGGGGTTGTTTAATCAGCCCCAGCATTTT. It codes for CASKPPGLFNQPQHF.

J is TRBJ2-2 and V is TRBV27; the D is unclear. The V gene's germline CDR1 is MNHEY and CDR2 SMNVEV (reference sequence). The ends were cut back, 5 bases at V and 8 bases at J, with 9 bases in the middle. CDR3 length equals 12 residues. CDR3 sequence (DNA): TGTGCCAGCAGTGTCAATCCAGGGGAGCTGTTTTTT. Its protein product is CASSVNPGELFF.

This clone was detected a few times. The genes are TRBV19 and TRBJ1-4; TRBD1 agrees at 7 bases. Germline values: CDR1 LNHDA, CDR2 SQIVND (reference sequence). Germline trimming cut 5 bases from V and 5 bases from J; bases unmatched to any gene: 2. The CDR3 spans 13 residues. The DNA of the CDR3 is TGTGCCAGTAGTGTGACAGGGAATGAAAAACTGTTTTTT. Translated: CASSVTGNEKLFF.

This sequence joins TRBV5-1 and TRBJ2-2; the match to TRBD1 covers 8 bases. The CDR3 contains 15 residues. With 6 bases clipped from V and 2 bases from J, the junction kept 6 bases outside the gene matches. CDR1 is SGHRS and CDR2 is YFSETQ in the germline V gene. CDR3 region: CASTAGGPNTGELFF. CDR3 bases: TGCGCCAGCACCGCAGGGGGCCCTAACACCGGGGAGCTGTTTTTT.

The chain recombines TRBV6-4 with TRBJ1-6; D is unclear. CDR1 is MRHNA and CDR2 is SNTAGT in the germline V gene. CDR3 length: 15 residues. The V end lost 4 bases, the J end lost 2 bases, and 9 bases lay between the germline ends. In DNA, the CDR3 is TGTGCCAGCAGTGGGCCCAGGCCCTATAATTCACCCCTCCACTTT. The encoded protein is CASSGPRPYNSPLHF.

This clone was seen more than once but under ten times. The rearrangement links TRBV6-1 to TRBJ1-5; D may be TRBD1 (5 bases). Per germline, CDR1 MNHNS and CDR2 SASEGT. Trimming cost V 3 bases and J 0 bases, with 12 bases left between them. The CDR3 covers 16 residues. The CDR3, as DNA: TGTGCCAGCAGTGAGATGGACAAATATAGCAATCAGCCCCAGCATTTT. Translated: CASSEMDKYSNQPQHF.

This clone was counted a single time. Mismatch with germline at one junction end may stem from a read error. The chain combines TRBV7-7 with TRBJ2-5; maybe TRBD1 (6 bases). The J call could be wrong; TRBJ2-7 is a better fit for the DNA end. The CDR3 sequence is 16 residues long. Germline V CDR1 and CDR2: SSHAT, FNYEAQ (reference sequence). The CDR3 sequence: CASSPLGNRVAYEQYF. The CDR3 DNA reads as TGTGCTAGCAGCCCTCTCGGAAACAGGGTCGCCTACGAGCAGTACTTC.

The J gene is TRBJ2-7, the V gene TRBV9, with 10 bases aligning to TRBD2. The CDR3 loop spans 17 amino acids. The trim removed 3 bases at V and 5 bases at J, leaving 14 bases unmatched. Germline CDR1 reads SGDLS; CDR2 reads YYNGEE. DNA for the CDR3: TGTGCCAGCAGCGAGGAGGGACTAGCGCCCTTAGGGGACGAGCAGTACTTC. This codes for CASSEEGLAPLGDEQYF. Full variable domain (outside the CDR3, taken from reference TRBV9 and TRBJ2-7): DSGVTQTPKHLITATGQRVTLRCSPRSGDLSVYWYQQSLDQGLQFLIQYYNGEERAKGNILERFSAQQFPDLHSELNLSSLELGDSALYFCASSEEGLAPLGDEQYFGPGTRLTVT.

This chain joins TRBV2 and TRBJ2-3; 8 bases align to TRBD2. Germline CDR1 reads SNHLY; CDR2 reads FYNNEI. J gave up 1 base and V 3 bases, and 0 bases lay outside the gene matches. The CDR3 runs 14 residues. The CDR3 spells CASSETSGTDTQYF. CDR3 sequence (DNA): TGTGCCAGCAGTGAGACTAGCGGCACAGATACGCAGTATTTT.

This clone appeared a single time. The rearrangement uses TRBV28 and TRBJ2-7; the D is unclear. In germline, CDR1 is MDHEN, CDR2 SYDVKM. Trimming left V 7 bases short and J 1 base short, with 11 bases between. This CDR3 region has 13 residues. The CDR3 sequence: CASNPGSSYEQYF. CDR3 sequence (DNA): TGTGCCAGCAACCCAGGATCTTCCTACGAGCAGTACTTC.

This clone was counted a few times. The V and J genes are TRBV2 and TRBJ2-7, with a possible D match to TRBD1 (5 bases). The germline V gene encodes CDR1 SNHLY and CDR2 FYNNEI. Trimming removed 3 bases at V and 3 bases at J, with 9 bases between. The CDR3 loop spans 13 amino acids. CDR3 in DNA: TGTGCCAGCAGTGACAGGGCCAACTACGAGCAGTACTTC. This encodes CASSDRANYEQYF.

The chain couples TRBV5-1 to TRBJ2-7; 7 bases are shared with TRBD2. CDR1 and CDR2 from the germline V gene are SGHRS and YFSETQ. This CDR3 spans 13 amino acids. With 1 base clipped from V and 2 bases from J, the junction kept 0 bases outside the gene matches. The CDR3 coding sequence is TGCGCCAGCAGCTTGCGGGGGGCCTACGAGCAGTACTTC. It yields the protein CASSLRGAYEQYF.

The chain recombines TRBV2 with TRBJ1-1; 9 bases are shared with TRBD1. The CDR3 consists of 15 residues. Germline CDR1 SNHLY, CDR2 FYNNEI. V shed 8 bases and J 1 base; nucleotides not matched to a gene: 8. The CDR3 nucleotides read TGTGCCAGCGGGACAGGGCAACAGGGGAACACTGAAGCTTTCTTT. Translated: CASGTGQQGNTEAFF.

The V call is TRBV7-9, the J call TRBJ1-4; D is possibly TRBD1 (5 bases). The CDR3 extends over 16 amino acids. Trimming cost V 5 bases and J 7 bases, with 20 bases left between them. Per the germline V gene, CDR1 is SEHNR and CDR2 is FQNEAQ (reference sequence). Here the CDR3 DNA reads TGTGCCAGCAGCGACAGACGAAGATTGGCTAGTGAAAAACTGTTTTTT. As protein: CASSDRRRLASEKLFF.